This T cell receptor beta chain was observed in a study of cytomegalovirus exposure and HLA in healthy donors. Overall study: Caucasian-associated ancestry cluster membership applied to over 80% of 300 to 450 genotyped donors.

Study-wide results and caveats: Presence/absence analyses rested on an assumption that sequencing depth was roughly uniform across donors.

The CDR3 totals 15 residues. With 5 bases clipped from V and 3 bases from J, the junction kept 3 bases outside the gene matches. The germline gives CDR1 MNHEY, CDR2 SMNVEV (reference sequence). 13 Jbeta primers and 60 Vbeta primers were used for the PCR. Method: immunoSEQ multiplex PCR; TCRdb's copy keeps in-frame clones and lacks some. The profile covers hundreds of thousands of clones, with roughly 84% appearing a single time and 0.71% taken by the ten largest. As concerns this clone: Its target is not known.

Sequencing was carried out using PBMCs. The V and J genes are TRBV27 and TRBJ2-1; 11 bases match TRBD2. The origin of this receptor is a boy younger than 10 in good health and CMV-seronegative. The CDR3 nucleotides are TGTGCCAGCAGTCACACTAGCGGGAGCTACAATGAGCAGTTCTTC. Residues: CASSHTSGSYNEQFF.